This TCR beta chain was sequenced during a study of T-cell reconstitution after alpha-beta-depleted transplantation in children. The sample holds one count of this clonotype. The antigen is unknown. Points from the study as a whole: It was surviving recipient T cells and thymic progenitors that gave some patients high TCRbeta diversity at day 60.

Preparation of the TCRbeta library used unique molecular identifiers. TCRdb reprocessed the PCR reads with MiXCR, giving one entry per CDR3 protein. The sample has about 980,000 distinct CDR3 sequences; about 31% are singletons. In germline, CDR1 is SGHVS, CDR2 FNYEAQ. The CDR3 has 15 residues. Between the trimmed V and J ends, which lost 5 bases and 7 bases, there was a span of 20 bases. Sequences were derived from PBMCs, mostly from graft donor cells, sampled 360 days after TCRalphabeta/CD19-depleted stem cell transplant. The chain couples TRBV7-6 to TRBJ2-5; maybe TRBD1 (5 bases). The sequence was collected from a boy younger than two who had a stem cell transplant for SCID, so the T cells may come from the graft donor. CDR3 in amino acids: CASSPATDSWGTQYF. As DNA, the CDR3 is TGTGCCAGCAGCCCCGCGACAGACTCATGGGGGACCCAGTACTTC.